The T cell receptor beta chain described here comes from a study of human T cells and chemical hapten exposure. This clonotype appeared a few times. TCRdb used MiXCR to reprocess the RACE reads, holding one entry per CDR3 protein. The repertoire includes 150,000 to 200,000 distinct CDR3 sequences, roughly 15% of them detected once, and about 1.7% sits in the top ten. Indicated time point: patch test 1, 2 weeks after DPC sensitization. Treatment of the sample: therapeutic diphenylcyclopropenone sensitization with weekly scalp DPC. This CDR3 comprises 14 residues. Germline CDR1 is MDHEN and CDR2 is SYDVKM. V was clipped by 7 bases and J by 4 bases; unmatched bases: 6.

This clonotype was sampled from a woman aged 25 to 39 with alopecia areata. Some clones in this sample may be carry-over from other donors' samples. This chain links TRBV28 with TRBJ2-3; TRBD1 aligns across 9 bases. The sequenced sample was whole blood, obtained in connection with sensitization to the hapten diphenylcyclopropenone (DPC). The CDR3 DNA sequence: TGTGCCAGCACCACCAGGACAGGGGCAGATACGCAGTATTTT. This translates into CASTTRTGADTQYF. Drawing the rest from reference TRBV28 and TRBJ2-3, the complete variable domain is DVKVTQSSRYLVKRTGEKVFLECVQDMDHENMFWYRQDPGLGLRLIYFSYDVKMKEKGDIPEGYSVSREKKERFSLILESASTNQTSMYLCASTTRTGADTQYFGPGTRLTVL.